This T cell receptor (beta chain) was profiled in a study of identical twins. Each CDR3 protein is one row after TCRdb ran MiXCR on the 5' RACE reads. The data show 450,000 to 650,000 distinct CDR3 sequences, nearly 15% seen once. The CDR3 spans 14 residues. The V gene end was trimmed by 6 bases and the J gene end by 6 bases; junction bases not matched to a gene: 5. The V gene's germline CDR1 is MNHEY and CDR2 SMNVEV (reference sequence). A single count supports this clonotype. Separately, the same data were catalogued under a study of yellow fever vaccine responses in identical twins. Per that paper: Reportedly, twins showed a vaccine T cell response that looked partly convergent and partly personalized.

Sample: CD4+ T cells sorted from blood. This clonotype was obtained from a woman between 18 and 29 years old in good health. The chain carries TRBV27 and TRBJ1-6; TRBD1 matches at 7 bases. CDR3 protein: CASSLGTVNSPLHF. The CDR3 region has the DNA TGTGCCAGCAGCCTCGGGACAGTTAATTCACCCCTCCACTTT.